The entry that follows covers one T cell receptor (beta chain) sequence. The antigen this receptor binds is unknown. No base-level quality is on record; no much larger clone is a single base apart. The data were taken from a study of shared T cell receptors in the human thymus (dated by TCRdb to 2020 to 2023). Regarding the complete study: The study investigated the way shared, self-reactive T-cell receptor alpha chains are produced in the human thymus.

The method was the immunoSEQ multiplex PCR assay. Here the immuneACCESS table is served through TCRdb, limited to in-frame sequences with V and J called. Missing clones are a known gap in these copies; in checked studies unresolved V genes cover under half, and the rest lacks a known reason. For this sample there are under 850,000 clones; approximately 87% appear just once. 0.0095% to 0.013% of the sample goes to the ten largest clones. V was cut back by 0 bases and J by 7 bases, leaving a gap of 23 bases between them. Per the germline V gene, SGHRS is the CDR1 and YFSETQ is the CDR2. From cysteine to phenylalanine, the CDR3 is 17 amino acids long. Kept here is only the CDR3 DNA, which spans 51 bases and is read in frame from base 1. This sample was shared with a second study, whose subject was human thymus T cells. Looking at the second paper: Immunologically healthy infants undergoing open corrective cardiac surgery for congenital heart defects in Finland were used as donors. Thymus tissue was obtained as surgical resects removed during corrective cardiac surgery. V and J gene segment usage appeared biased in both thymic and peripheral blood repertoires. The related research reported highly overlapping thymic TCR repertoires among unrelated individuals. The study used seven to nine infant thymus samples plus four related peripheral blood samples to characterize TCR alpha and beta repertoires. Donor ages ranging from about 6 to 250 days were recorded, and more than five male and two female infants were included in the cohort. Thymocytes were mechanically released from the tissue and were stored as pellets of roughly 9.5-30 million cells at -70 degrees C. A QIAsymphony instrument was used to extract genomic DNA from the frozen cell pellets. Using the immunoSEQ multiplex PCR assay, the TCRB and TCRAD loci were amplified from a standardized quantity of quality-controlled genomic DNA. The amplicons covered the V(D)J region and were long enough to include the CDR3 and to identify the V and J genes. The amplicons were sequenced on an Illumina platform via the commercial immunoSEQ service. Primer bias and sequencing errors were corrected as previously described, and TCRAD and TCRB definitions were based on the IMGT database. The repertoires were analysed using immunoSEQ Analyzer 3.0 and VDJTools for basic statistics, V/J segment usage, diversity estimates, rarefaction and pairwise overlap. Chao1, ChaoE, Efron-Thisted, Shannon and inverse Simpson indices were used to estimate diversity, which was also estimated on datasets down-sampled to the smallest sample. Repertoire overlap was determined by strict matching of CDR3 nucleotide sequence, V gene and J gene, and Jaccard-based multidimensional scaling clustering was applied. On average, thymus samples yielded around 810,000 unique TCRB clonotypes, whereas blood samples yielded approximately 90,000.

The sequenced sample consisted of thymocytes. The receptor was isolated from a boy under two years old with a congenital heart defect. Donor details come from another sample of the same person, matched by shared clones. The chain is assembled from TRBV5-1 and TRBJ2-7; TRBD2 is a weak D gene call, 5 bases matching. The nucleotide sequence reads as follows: TGCGCCAGCAGCTTGGTGGTAATTGGCGGGCGTACCTCGGAGCAGTACTTC. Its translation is CASSLVVIGGRTSEQYF. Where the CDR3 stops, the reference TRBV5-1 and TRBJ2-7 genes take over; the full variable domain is KAGVTQTPRYLIKTRGQQVTLSCSPISGHRSVSWYQQTPGQGLQFLFEYFSETQRNKGNFPGRFSGRQFSNSRSEMNVSTLELGDSALYLCASSLVVIGGRTSEQYFGPGTRLTVT.